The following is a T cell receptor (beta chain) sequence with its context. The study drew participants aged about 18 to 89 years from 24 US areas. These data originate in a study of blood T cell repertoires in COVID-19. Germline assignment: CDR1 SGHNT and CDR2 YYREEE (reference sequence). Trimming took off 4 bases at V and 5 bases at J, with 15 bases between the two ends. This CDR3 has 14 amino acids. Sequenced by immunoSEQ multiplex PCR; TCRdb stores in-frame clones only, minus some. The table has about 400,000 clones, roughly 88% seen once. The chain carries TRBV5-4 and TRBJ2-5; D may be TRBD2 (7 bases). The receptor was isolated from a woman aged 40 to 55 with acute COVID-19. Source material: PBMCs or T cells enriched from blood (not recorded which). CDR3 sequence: CASSLPGGIETQYF. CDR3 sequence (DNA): TGTGCCAGCAGCCTTCCGGGGGGCATTGAGACCCAGTACTTC. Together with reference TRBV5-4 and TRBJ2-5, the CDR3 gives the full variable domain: ETGVTQSPTHLIKTRGQQVTLRCSSQSGHNTVSWYQQALGQGPQFIFQYYREEENGRGNFPPRFSGLQFPNYSSELNVNALELDDSALYLCASSLPGGIETQYFGPGTRLLVL.